The sequence of this TCR beta chain was determined in a study of blood T cell repertoires in COVID-19. Turning to the study itself: Sites across the United States, Italy and Spain contributed samples from acute and convalescent COVID-19. Sources were T cells, B-cell-depleted T cells, or PBMCs; the material itself was cDNA or gDNA.

Original handling: Estimation of nucleated cell counts relied on the amplification of reference gene primers. Sequencing was performed with immunoSEQ multiplex PCR; in TCRdb, only in-frame clones are kept and a portion is missing. V, J and clone size reflect that table, while D and trimming were determined from the DNA. In the table there are some 130,000 clones, around 87% of which are singletons. The CDR3 length is 15 residues. V gave up 0 bases and J gave up 5 bases, with 14 bases separating them. CDR1 and CDR2 from the germline V gene are SGHRS and YFSETQ. The chain recombines TRBV5-1 with TRBJ2-5; D might be TRBD1 (6 bases). The source material was peripheral blood. The receptor's source is a woman aged 55 to 70 with acute or convalescent COVID-19. CDR3 sequence reads: CASSLAGQRGETQYF. CDR3 sequence (DNA): TGCGCCAGCAGCTTGGCAGGACAGCGCGGGGAGACCCAGTACTTC.